These 21 T cell receptor beta chains were sequenced from one sample in a study of Ad26.COV2.S vaccination and SARS-CoV-2 variants. Generated by immunoSEQ multiplex PCR, the TCRdb table keeps only in-frame clones and is missing some. Among roughly 380,000 clones listed, about 91% were seen once. The sequenced sample was peripheral blood, obtained after recovery from COVID-19. The receptor set was obtained from a human donor who had recovered from COVID-19.

The V and J genes are TRBV3-1 (or the pseudogene TRBV3-2) and TRBJ1-5, with TRBD1 as a possible D gene (6 bases). The CDR3 has 15 residues. Germline values: CDR1 LGHDT, CDR2 YNNKEL (reference sequence). V gave up 6 bases and J gave up 0 bases, with 12 bases separating them. The CDR3 loop reads CASSDGQISNQPQHF. As DNA, the CDR3 is TGTGCCAGCAGTGACGGACAGATTAGCAATCAGCCCCAGCATTTT.

The chain has TRBV19 and TRBJ1-2; D is uncertain. Per the germline V gene, CDR1 is LNHDA and CDR2 is SQIVND (reference sequence). The CDR3 is 13 residues long. V was pared by 5 bases and J by 8 bases, with 15 bases between. As DNA, the CDR3 is TGTGCCAGTAGTCCCAGTCCCCAGGTGGGCTACACCTTC. It translates to CASSPSPQVGYTF.

This chain joins TRBV11-2 and TRBJ1-3; 8 bases fit TRBD1. There are 19 residues in the CDR3. The trim removed 3 bases at V and 2 bases at J, leaving 15 bases unmatched. Germline CDR1 is SGHAT and CDR2 is FQNNGV. CDR3 sequence: CASSLGPDRAHPTGNTIYF. For the CDR3, the DNA is TGTGCCAGCAGCTTGGGTCCGGACAGGGCCCACCCAACTGGAAACACCATATATTTT.

This clone was recorded once. Other DNA sequences in the sample encode the same CDR3. The rearrangement uses TRBV9 and TRBJ2-7; 10 bases match TRBD2. The CDR3 is made up of 14 amino acids. CDR1 and CDR2 (germline): SGDLS, YYNGEE. With V trimmed by 4 bases and J by 2 bases, 3 bases remained unmatched. The CDR3, as DNA: TGTGCCAGCAGCCCCAGCGGGGGGGCCTACGAGCAGTACTTC. Translated: CASSPSGGAYEQYF.

The chain uses TRBV6-6 and TRBJ1-3; 7 bases agree with TRBD1. The germline V gene encodes CDR1 MNHNY and CDR2 SVGAGI (reference sequence). CDR3 length: 13 amino acids. V lost 6 bases to trimming and J lost 3 bases; unmatched junction nucleotides: 2. CDR3 sequence: CASSGTVGNTIYF. The CDR3 coding sequence is TGTGCCAGCAGCGGGACAGTTGGAAACACCATATATTTT.

The chain uses TRBV18 and TRBJ2-2, with D tentatively TRBD2 (5 bases). With 2 bases removed from V and 0 bases from J, the gap between germline ends came to 16 bases. The CDR3 has 18 amino acids. CDR1 is KGHSH and CDR2 is LQKENI in the germline V gene. CDR3 DNA sequence: TGTGCCAGCTCACCAGGAGCTTTCGGGGTGGCGAACACCGGGGAGCTGTTTTTT. This codes for CASSPGAFGVANTGELFF.

This clone was found once. The chain combines TRBV7-9 with TRBJ1-4; no firm D call. Germline CDR1 SEHNR, CDR2 FQNEAQ (reference sequence). The germline V and J ends were trimmed by 10 bases and 8 bases, with 2 bases remaining between them. This CDR3 region has 8 residues. The chain's CDR3 is CATEKLFF. CDR3 in DNA: TGTGCCACCGAAAAACTGTTTTTT. Supplemented by reference TRBV7-9 and TRBJ1-4, the full variable domain reads DTGVSQNPRHKITKRGQNVTFRCDPISEHNRLYWYRQTLGQGPEFLTYFQNEAQLEKSRLLSDRFSAERPKGSFSTLEIQRTEQGDSAMYLCATEKLFFGSGTQLSVL.

The chain has TRBV18 and TRBJ1-1, with D possibly matching TRBD1 (5 bases). With 0 bases removed from V and 0 bases from J, the gap between germline ends came to 14 bases. The germline V gene has CDR1 KGHSH and CDR2 LQKENI. The CDR3 contains 17 residues. The CDR3 DNA is TGTGCCAGCTCACCACCGTGGGGGGAAACCTTGAACACTGAAGCTTTCTTT. Residues: CASSPPWGETLNTEAFF. Full variable domain (rest looked up from reference TRBV18 and TRBJ1-1): NAGVMQNPRHLVRRRGQEARLRCSPMKGHSHVYWYRQLPEEGLKFMVYLQKENIIDESGMPKERFSAEFPKEGPSILRIQQVVRGDSAAYFCASSPPWGETLNTEAFFGQGTRLTVV.

This clone has only one observation. This chain uses TRBV7-9 with TRBJ1-1; unclear D gene. In germline, CDR1 is SEHNR, CDR2 FQNEAQ (reference sequence). V was trimmed by 8 bases and J by 5 bases, leaving 12 bases between them. The CDR3 totals 12 residues. The CDR3 here is CASENWETEAFF. In DNA form, the CDR3 reads TGTGCCAGCGAGAATTGGGAAACTGAAGCTTTCTTT. Variable domain in full (rest from reference TRBV7-9 and TRBJ1-1): DTGVSQNPRHKITKRGQNVTFRCDPISEHNRLYWYRQTLGQGPEFLTYFQNEAQLEKSRLLSDRFSAERPKGSFSTLEIQRTEQGDSAMYLCASENWETEAFFGQGTRLTVV.

This rearrangement joins TRBV6-6 to TRBJ2-5, with D possibly matching TRBD1 (6 bases). CDR1 MNHNY and CDR2 SVGAGI come from the germline V gene (reference sequence). CDR3 size: 14 residues. V was clipped by 8 bases and J by 7 bases, with 20 bases between them. Here the CDR3 reads CASEGQPDPRTQYF. Written as DNA, the CDR3 is TGTGCCAGCGAAGGACAGCCGGACCCCCGGACCCAGTACTTC.

Concerning this clone: This sample also contains other DNA sequences that code for the same CDR3. This chain links TRBV19 with TRBJ1-1, with D hard to call. The CDR3 has 14 amino acids. Trimming took 1 base from V and 0 from J, leaving 6 bases between them. Per germline, CDR1 LNHDA and CDR2 SQIVND (reference sequence). DNA for the CDR3: TGTGCCAGTAGTATAGGGAGACTGAACACTGAAGCTTTCTTT. It codes for CASSIGRLNTEAFF. Full variable domain (rest looked up from reference TRBV19 and TRBJ1-1): DGGITQSPKYLFRKEGQNVTLSCEQNLNHDAMYWYRQDPGQGLRLIYYSQIVNDFQKGDIAEGYSVSREKKESFPLTVTSAQKNPTAFYLCASSIGRLNTEAFFGQGTRLTVV.

The chain employs TRBV19 and TRBJ1-1; unclear D gene. Germline V CDR1 and CDR2: LNHDA, SQIVND (reference sequence). This CDR3 has 11 residues. Between the trimmed V and J ends, which lost 10 bases and 6 bases, there was a span of 12 bases. The DNA of the CDR3 is TGTGCCATCGAGGACGGATCTGAAGCTTTCTTT. The encoded protein is CAIEDGSEAFF. Looking up the rest from reference TRBV19 and TRBJ1-1 gives the full variable domain: DGGITQSPKYLFRKEGQNVTLSCEQNLNHDAMYWYRQDPGQGLRLIYYSQIVNDFQKGDIAEGYSVSREKKESFPLTVTSAQKNPTAFYLCAIEDGSEAFFGQGTRLTVV.

The chain recombines TRBV19 with TRBJ1-6; D is uncertain. Between the trimmed V and J ends, which lost 3 bases and 8 bases, there was a span of 14 bases. CDR3 length equals 15 residues. Germline V lookup: CDR1 LNHDA, CDR2 SQIVND (reference sequence). The CDR3 DNA sequence: TGTGCCAGTAGTATCCGGATGGACGGATATTCACCCCTCCACTTT. Protein: CASSIRMDGYSPLHF.

The chain carries TRBV5-1 and TRBJ2-3; a possible D gene is TRBD2 (7 bases). The germline V gene has CDR1 SGHRS and CDR2 YFSETQ. This CDR3 contains 16 residues. The ends were cut back, 3 bases at V and 3 bases at J, with 17 bases in the middle. The CDR3 sequence: CASSWEGQFETDTQYF. CDR3 DNA: TGCGCCAGCAGCTGGGAGGGACAATTCGAGACAGATACGCAGTATTTT.

The CDR3 DNA reads as TGTGCCAGCAGCTTAGAACAGGGGGGCTACACCTTC. Translated, it gives CASSLEQGGYTF. The rearrangement links TRBV7-9 to TRBJ1-2; 7 nucleotides line up with TRBD1. The CDR3 is 12 residues long. V dropped 1 base and J dropped 8; count of bases not matched to a gene: 1. The V gene's germline CDR1 is SEHNR and CDR2 FQNEAQ (reference sequence).

The V gene is TRBV25-1, the J gene TRBJ1-1; possible D gene TRBD1, 5 bases. This CDR3 comprises 15 residues. Trimming stripped 7 bases from V and 3 bases from J, with 18 bases between. Per the germline V gene, CDR1 is MGHDK and CDR2 is SYGVNS. The CDR3 sequence is CASTPEGFRDTEAFF. The CDR3 DNA reads as TGTGCCAGCACCCCCGAGGGGTTTAGGGACACTGAAGCTTTCTTT.

The rearrangement joins TRBV19 to TRBJ1-5; D is ambiguous. CDR3 length equals 13 residues. Germline loops: CDR1 LNHDA, CDR2 SQIVND (reference sequence). The V end was cut by 1 base, the J end by 6 bases, with 7 bases between. DNA for the CDR3: TGTGCCAGTAGTATAGGGTCGGTTCAGCCCCAGCATTTT. This gives the protein CASSIGSVQPQHF.

The chain links TRBV7-8 to TRBJ1-6; 10 bases line up with TRBD1. J was trimmed by 6 bases and V by 6 bases; bases with no gene match: 8. The length of the CDR3 is 16 residues. Germline lookup yields CDR1 SGHVS and CDR2 FQNEAQ. The CDR3 DNA is TGTGCCAGCAGGAGGCCGGGACAGGGGACTAATTCACCCCTCCACTTT. It is translated as CASRRPGQGTNSPLHF.

This clone occurred once. The rearrangement uses TRBV6-1 and TRBJ1-6; a possible D gene is TRBD1 (5 bases). V was trimmed by 4 bases and J by 1 base, leaving 11 bases between them. Germline CDR1 MNHNS, CDR2 SASEGT. The CDR3 has 16 amino acids. CDR3 coding DNA: TGTGCCAGCAGTGGATGGGGGACTTCCTATAATTCACCCCTCCACTTT. Protein: CASSGWGTSYNSPLHF.

The chain employs TRBV6-5 and TRBJ1-4, with a weak D call TRBD1 (6 bases). V was pared by 5 bases and J by 3 bases, with 13 bases between. The CDR3 is 15 residues long. Germline CDR1 reads MNHEY; CDR2 reads SVGAGI. CDR3 in DNA: TGTGCCAGCAGTCCCTACAGGGCTTCTAATGAAAAACTGTTTTTT. Its protein product is CASSPYRASNEKLFF.

Concerning this clone itself: The same CDR3 is also encoded by other DNA sequences in this sample. The chain has TRBV6-6 and TRBJ2-7; D possibly corresponds to TRBD1 (5 bases). This CDR3 is 12 amino acids long. CDR1 is MNHNY and CDR2 is SVGAGI in the germline V gene (reference sequence). With 4 bases removed from V and 3 bases from J, the gap between germline ends came to 7 bases. The CDR3 nucleotides read TGTGCCAGCAGTTCGCAGGGCTACGAGCAGTACTTC. Its translation: CASSSQGYEQYF.